This T cell receptor beta chain was observed in a study of blood T cell repertoires in COVID-19. The table came from immunoSEQ multiplex PCR; TCRdb's copy has only in-frame clones and leaves some out. The sample holds roughly 150,000 clones; around 84% are singletons and the top ten take 7.3%. Those enrolled, adults aged 18 to 89 years, came from about 24 US areas. V was shortened by 1 base and J by 4 bases, with 10 bases between the two germline ends. Germline V CDR1 and CDR2: SGHRS, YFSETQ. This CDR3 is built from 14 residues. V is TRBV5-1 and J is TRBJ2-3; D possibly corresponds to TRBD2 (5 bases). The specimen sequenced was PBMCs or T cells enriched from blood (not recorded which). The receptor comes from a middle-aged man who had recovered from COVID-19. Here the CDR3 reads CASSLSGSPDTQYF. In nucleotides, the CDR3 is TGCGCCAGCAGCTTGTCGGGGTCCCCAGATACGCAGTATTTT.